The next 28 T cell receptor beta chains were all read from a single sample in a study of blood T cell repertoires in COVID-19. Sequencing was performed with immunoSEQ multiplex PCR; in TCRdb, only in-frame clones are kept and a portion is missing. This sample has 200,000 to 250,000 clones, with about four fifths found just once. The sequenced sample was peripheral blood. The source of these receptors is a woman older than 75 with COVID-19, enrolled during active disease.

The chain couples TRBV2 to TRBJ1-5; tentative D call: TRBD1 (5 bases). CDR3 length equals 16 residues. V gave up 2 bases and J gave up 0 bases, with 11 bases separating them. The germline V gene encodes CDR1 SNHLY and CDR2 FYNNEI. CDR3 DNA sequence: TGTGCCAGCAGTGAACAGGGACTTTATAGCAATCAGCCCCAGCATTTT. Its protein product is CASSEQGLYSNQPQHF.

This chain connects TRBV7-2 to TRBJ1-2; tentatively, D is TRBD1 (5 bases). The CDR3 totals 13 residues. The V end lost 2 bases, the J end lost 5 bases, and 9 bases lay between the germline ends. CDR1 is SGHTA, CDR2 FQGNSA, per germline. CDR3 bases: TGTGCCAGCAGCTTAAACGCAGGGTATGGCTACACCTTC. It encodes CASSLNAGYGYTF.

This clone occurred once. J is TRBJ1-2 and V is TRBV24-1; D call uncertain. Trimming took off 3 bases at V and 7 bases at J, with 8 bases between the two ends. Germline CDR1 and CDR2: KGHDR and SFDVKD. The CDR3 extends over 12 amino acids. CDR3 protein: CATSDRVGGYTF. In nucleotides, the CDR3 is TGTGCCACCAGTGATCGGGTGGGTGGCTACACCTTC.

The chain uses TRBV4-1 and TRBJ1-2, with unresolved D. The CDR3 totals 13 residues. Trimming removed 1 base at V and 8 bases at J, with 11 bases between. Germline CDR1 MGHRA, CDR2 YSYEKL. CDR3 residues: CASSQVAGRGYTF. Written as DNA, the CDR3 is TGCGCCAGCAGCCAAGTGGCAGGCCGGGGCTACACCTTC.

This clone was counted between two and nine times. V gene TRBV4-2 combines with J gene TRBJ1-2; TRBD1 might be the D (6 bases). V was clipped by 0 bases and J by 6 bases, with 11 bases between them. Germline CDR1 reads LGHNA; CDR2 reads YNFKEQ. The CDR3 loop spans 14 amino acids. The CDR3 DNA sequence: TGTGCCAGCAGCCAAGATAGGGCAGGGGATGGCTACACCTTC. It translates to CASSQDRAGDGYTF.

The genes are TRBV2 and TRBJ2-4, with 7 bases identical to TRBD2. Germline lookup yields CDR1 SNHLY and CDR2 FYNNEI. V shed 6 bases, J shed 1 base, and the junction held 9 bases outside the gene matches. The CDR3 runs to 16 residues. CDR3 protein: CASREGGARAKNIQYF. CDR3 nucleotide sequence: TGTGCCAGCAGGGAGGGAGGGGCTCGGGCCAAAAACATTCAGTACTTC.

This chain joins TRBV5-1 and TRBJ1-5; 7 bases match TRBD1. The CDR3 has 14 amino acids. V shed 0 bases and J 6 bases; nucleotides not matched to a gene: 3. The germline V gene encodes CDR1 SGHRS and CDR2 YFSETQ. In DNA form, the CDR3 reads TGCGCCAGCAGCTTGGAGGGGGCGGGTCAGCCCCAGCATTTT. This encodes CASSLEGAGQPQHF. Combining the CDR3 with reference TRBV5-1 and TRBJ1-5 gives the whole variable domain KAGVTQTPRYLIKTRGQQVTLSCSPISGHRSVSWYQQTPGQGLQFLFEYFSETQRNKGNFPGRFSGRQFSNSRSEMNVSTLELGDSALYLCASSLEGAGQPQHFGDGTRLSIL.

This chain uses TRBV3-1 (or the pseudogene TRBV3-2) with TRBJ2-5; 11 bases are shared with TRBD2. V was pared by 4 bases and J by 1 base, with 5 bases of the junction left unmatched. The germline CDR1 and CDR2 sequences are LGHDT and YNNKEL (reference sequence). This CDR3 is 16 amino acids long. In nucleotides, the CDR3 is TGTGCCAGCAGCCCCCCGGGACTAGCGGCCCAAGAGACCCAGTACTTC. Translated: CASSPPGLAAQETQYF.

This clone was seen only once. The chain employs TRBV18 and TRBJ2-6; D gene ambiguous. The CDR3 is 16 residues long. Deletions cut 2 bases from V and 0 bases from J, with 8 bases between. Germline V gene data show CDR1 as KGHSH and CDR2 as LQKENI. The CDR3 region is CASSPISSSGANVLTF. The CDR3, as DNA: TGTGCCAGCTCACCAATTTCGAGCTCTGGGGCCAACGTCCTGACTTTC.

This rearrangement joins TRBV7-9 to TRBJ1-4; 8 bases align to TRBD1. V shed 5 bases, J shed 5 bases, and the junction held 7 bases outside the gene matches. CDR3 size: 15 residues. Germline assignment: CDR1 SEHNR and CDR2 FQNEAQ (reference sequence). CDR3 loop: CASSQGDRRNEKLFF. In nucleotides, the CDR3 is TGTGCCAGCAGCCAGGGGGACAGGCGCAATGAAAAACTGTTTTTT.

The J gene is TRBJ1-1, the V gene TRBV14, with 7 bases that match TRBD1. The germline V gene has CDR1 SGHDN and CDR2 FVKESK. J gave up 0 bases and V 1 base, and 14 bases lay outside the gene matches. The CDR3 is made up of 19 amino acids. The CDR3: CASSQARQGFRGMNTEAFF. CDR3 nucleotide sequence: TGTGCCAGCAGCCAAGCTCGACAGGGCTTTCGAGGAATGAACACTGAAGCTTTCTTT.

The V call is TRBV2, the J call TRBJ2-3; D is possibly TRBD1 (6 bases). This CDR3 has 15 residues. With 7 bases removed from V and 2 bases from J, the gap between germline ends came to 16 bases. CDR1 is SNHLY and CDR2 is FYNNEI in the germline V gene. CDR3 nucleotide sequence: TGTGCCAGCATTTTTACGGGACACGTCACAGATACGCAGTATTTT. Translating it yields CASIFTGHVTDTQYF.

The chain combines TRBV6-5 with TRBJ1-2; tentatively, D is TRBD1 (6 bases). The CDR3 totals 15 residues. Trimming took 0 bases from V and 0 from J, leaving 8 bases between them. CDR1 is MNHEY and CDR2 is SVGAGI in the germline V gene. CDR3: CASSYSTGSNYGYTF. The CDR3 coding sequence is TGTGCCAGCAGTTACTCGACAGGATCTAACTATGGCTACACCTTC.

CDR3 sequence: CAWSLSGRAKNEQFF. The CDR3 DNA reads as TGTGCCTGGAGTCTCAGCGGGAGGGCCAAGAATGAGCAGTTCTTC. The chain recombines TRBV30 with TRBJ2-1; the match to TRBD2 covers 10 bases. The V gene end was trimmed by 2 bases and the J gene end by 7 bases; junction bases not matched to a gene: 8. CDR1 and CDR2 (germline): GTSNPN, SVGIG (reference sequence). This CDR3 region has 15 residues.

The V and J genes are TRBV11-2 and TRBJ1-3; D is undetermined. V gave up 3 bases and J gave up 8 bases, with 5 bases separating them. The germline V gene has CDR1 SGHAT and CDR2 FQNNGV. The CDR3 covers 11 residues. CDR3 sequence (DNA): TGTGCCAGCAGCTTTCGTGACACCATATATTTT. It yields the protein CASSFRDTIYF.

The chain recombines TRBV4-1 with TRBJ1-2; 9 bases line up with TRBD1. The CDR3 has 14 residues. The trim removed 3 bases at V and 7 bases at J, leaving 6 bases unmatched. Germline CDR1 MGHRA, CDR2 YSYEKL. The CDR3 sequence is CASSHPGTGLGYTF. In DNA, the CDR3 is TGCGCCAGCAGCCACCCCGGGACAGGGCTTGGCTACACCTTC.

This rearrangement joins TRBV29-1 to TRBJ2-4; TRBD2 might be the D (7 bases). V shed 6 bases and J shed 8 bases, with 20 bases lying between them. Germline V gene sequence: CDR1 SQVTM, CDR2 ANQGSEA. This CDR3 comprises 14 residues. The CDR3, as DNA: TGCAGCGTATCCCAGTGGGGGGGCCTAGACATTCAGTACTTC. Protein: CSVSQWGGLDIQYF.

The V call is TRBV7-2, the J call TRBJ1-6, with a possible D match to TRBD1 (5 bases). The CDR3 is 14 residues long. Trimming took off 3 bases at V and 14 bases at J, with 17 bases between the two ends. In germline, CDR1 is SGHTA, CDR2 FQGNSA. In DNA, the CDR3 is TGTGCCAGCAGCTTCGAAGGGGCCAGAAAGGCCCTCCACTTT. This encodes CASSFEGARKALHF.

V usage is TRBV7-9 and J usage is TRBJ1-2; D unresolved. V was cut by 5 bases and J by 7 bases, with 8 bases left in between. This CDR3 spans 11 amino acids. Germline V lookup: CDR1 SEHNR, CDR2 FQNEAQ (reference sequence). Written as DNA, the CDR3 is TGTGCCAGCAGCCGCGCCTCTGGCTACACCTTC. It is translated as CASSRASGYTF.

The J gene is TRBJ1-1, the V gene TRBV5-5; D unresolved. The V gene's germline CDR1 is SGHKS and CDR2 YYEKEE (reference sequence). The CDR3 is made up of 17 amino acids. V was trimmed by 8 bases and J by 0 bases, leaving 23 bases between them. This CDR3 is CARKTVSRGLMNTEAFF. The CDR3 DNA reads TGTGCCAGAAAGACTGTCAGCCGAGGACTCATGAACACTGAAGCTTTCTTT.

The chain recombines TRBV30 with TRBJ2-3, with TRBD2 matching 10 bases. CDR1 is GTSNPN and CDR2 is SVGIG in the germline V gene (reference sequence). The CDR3 spans 16 residues. Trimming removed 0 bases from V and 4 bases from J; junction bases left unmatched: 7. The CDR3 sequence is CAWSVRLAGEADTQYF. CDR3 sequence (DNA): TGTGCCTGGAGTGTACGGCTAGCGGGAGAGGCAGATACGCAGTATTTT.

The table lists this clone with a count of one. The gene calls are TRBV7-9 and TRBJ1-4, with 7 bases that match TRBD1. The V gene end was trimmed by 5 bases and the J gene end by 4 bases; junction bases not matched to a gene: 7. This CDR3 spans 15 amino acids. CDR1 SEHNR and CDR2 FQNEAQ come from the germline V gene (reference sequence). The CDR3 region has the DNA TGTGCCAGCAGCCTTGGACAGGCCAATAATGAAAAACTGTTTTTT. It encodes CASSLGQANNEKLFF.

This chain connects TRBV6-5 to TRBJ2-7; D is perhaps TRBD1 (6 bases). The germline gives CDR1 MNHEY, CDR2 SVGAGI. V lost 7 bases and J 5 bases, leaving 9 bases between the germline ends. The CDR3 runs 11 residues. CDR3 amino acids: CASIRGNEQYF. The DNA for the CDR3 is TGTGCCAGCATAAGGGGGAACGAGCAGTACTTC.

The genes are TRBV7-2 and TRBJ2-7; 7 bases are shared with TRBD2. The CDR3 runs 12 residues. With V trimmed by 5 bases and J by 7 bases, 5 bases remained unmatched. CDR1 and CDR2 (germline): SGHTA, FQGNSA. This chain's CDR3 is CASSPFGREQYF. The DNA of the CDR3 is TGTGCCAGCAGCCCTTTCGGGAGGGAGCAGTACTTC. Combining the CDR3 with reference TRBV7-2 and TRBJ2-7 gives the whole variable domain GAGVSQSPSNKVTEKGKDVELRCDPISGHTALYWYRQSLGQGLEFLIYFQGNSAPDKSGLPSDRFSAERTGGSVSTLTIQRTQQEDSAVYLCASSPFGREQYFGPGTRLTVT.

The V call is TRBV9, the J call TRBJ2-1; TRBD1 matches at 10 bases. Losses at the gene ends were 0 bases for V and 1 base for J; bases not matched to a gene: 16. This CDR3 has 21 amino acids. The germline gives CDR1 SGDLS, CDR2 YYNGEE. The CDR3 region is CASSVDIGDRGKRKSYNEQFF. DNA for the CDR3: TGTGCCAGCAGCGTAGATATAGGGGACAGGGGTAAAAGAAAGTCCTACAATGAGCAGTTCTTC.

This rearrangement joins TRBV7-9 to TRBJ2-3; 10 bases map to TRBD2. Trimming at V came to 1 base and at J to 5 bases, leaving 6 bases not matched to a gene. The germline V gene has CDR1 SEHNR and CDR2 FQNEAQ (reference sequence). This CDR3 is 16 amino acids long. CDR3 nucleotides: TGTGCCAGCAGCTTAGGGCTAGCGGGGGCCCAAGATACGCAGTATTTT. It translates to CASSLGLAGAQDTQYF.

The chain links TRBV18 to TRBJ1-6; unclear D gene. This CDR3 has 12 amino acids. Trimming left V 6 bases short and J 7 bases short, with 7 bases between. The germline CDR1 and CDR2 sequences are KGHSH and LQKENI. DNA for the CDR3: TGTGCCAGCTCCCCCGGGAATTCACCCCTCCACTTT. Protein: CASSPGNSPLHF.

The V and J genes are TRBV5-1 and TRBJ1-1; D is undetermined. V was shortened by 5 bases and J by 0 bases, with 11 bases between the two germline ends. The CDR3 totals 14 residues. Per germline, CDR1 SGHRS and CDR2 YFSETQ. The CDR3: CASSWRSMNTEAFF. The CDR3 nucleotides read TGCGCCAGCAGTTGGAGGAGTATGAACACTGAAGCTTTCTTT.